This T cell receptor beta chain appears in the sequencing data of a study of shared clonotypes between healthy human individuals. General study results and limits: On the whole, naive subsets had larger estimated richness than memory subsets had. The four-donor shared clonotypes exceeded non-shared clonotypes in generation probability, with non-shared ones scoring lower.

After removal of 0 bases from V and 11 bases from J, the junction contained 10 bases not matched to a gene. Germline V lookup: CDR1 SGHRS, CDR2 YFSETQ. This CDR3 spans 15 amino acids. Over several immunoSEQ plates, each subset's genomic DNA was distributed in even portions. Sorted-subset replicate PCR reactions contained approximately 190 ng DNA, corresponding to around 30,000 T cell genomes. The protocol was immunoSEQ multiplex PCR, while the TCRdb copy is restricted to in-frame clones and leaves out a portion. The sample yields about 2.4 million clones, around nine tenths seen once. In the case of this clone: As yet, its antigen is unknown.

The chain is built from TRBV5-1 and TRBJ1-1; 10 bases are shared with TRBD1. This receptor was taken from a man aged 18 to 30 in good health. What was sequenced was naive CD4+ T cells sorted from blood. Documented subset: CD45RA+ positively selected. The CDR3 DNA follows: TGCGCCAGCAGCTTGGGGTGGACAGGGGGTGTGGACGCTTTCTTT. It yields the protein CASSLGWTGGVDAFF.